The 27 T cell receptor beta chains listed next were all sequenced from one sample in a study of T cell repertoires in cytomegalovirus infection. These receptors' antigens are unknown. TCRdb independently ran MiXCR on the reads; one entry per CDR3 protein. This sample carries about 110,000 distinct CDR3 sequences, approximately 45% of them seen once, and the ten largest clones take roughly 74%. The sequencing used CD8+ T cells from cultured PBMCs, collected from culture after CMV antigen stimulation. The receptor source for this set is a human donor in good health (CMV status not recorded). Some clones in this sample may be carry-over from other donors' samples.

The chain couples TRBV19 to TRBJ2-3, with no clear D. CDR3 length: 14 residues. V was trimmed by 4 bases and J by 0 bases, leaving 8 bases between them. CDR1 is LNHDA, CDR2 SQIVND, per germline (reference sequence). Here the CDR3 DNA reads TGTGCCAGTAGTAAATACAGTAGCACAGATACGCAGTATTTT. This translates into CASSKYSSTDTQYF.

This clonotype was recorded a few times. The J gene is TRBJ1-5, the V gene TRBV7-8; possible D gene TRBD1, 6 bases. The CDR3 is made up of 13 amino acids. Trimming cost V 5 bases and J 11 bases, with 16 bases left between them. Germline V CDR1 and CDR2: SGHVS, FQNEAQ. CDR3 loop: CASSPTGPGAQHF. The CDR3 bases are TGTGCCAGCAGCCCGACAGGCCCCGGTGCCCAGCATTTT.

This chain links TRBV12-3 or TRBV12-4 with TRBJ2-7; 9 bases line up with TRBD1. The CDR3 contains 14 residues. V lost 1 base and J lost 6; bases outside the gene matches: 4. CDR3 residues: CASSLVDRGSEQYF. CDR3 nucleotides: TGTGCCAGCAGTTTAGTGGACAGGGGATCCGAGCAGTACTTC.

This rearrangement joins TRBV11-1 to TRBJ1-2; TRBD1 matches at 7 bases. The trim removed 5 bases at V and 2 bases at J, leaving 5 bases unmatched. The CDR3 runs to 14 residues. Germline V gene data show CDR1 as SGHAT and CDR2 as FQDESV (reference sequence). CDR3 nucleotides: TGTGCCAGCAGCCACGGACAGGAAAACTATGGCTACACCTTC. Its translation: CASSHGQENYGYTF. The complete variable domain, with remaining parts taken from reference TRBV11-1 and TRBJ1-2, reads EAEVAQSPRYKITEKSQAVAFWCDPISGHATLYWYRQILGQGPELLVQFQDESVVDDSQLPKDRFSAERLKGVDSTLKIQPAELGDSAMYLCASSHGQENYGYTFGSGTRLTVV.

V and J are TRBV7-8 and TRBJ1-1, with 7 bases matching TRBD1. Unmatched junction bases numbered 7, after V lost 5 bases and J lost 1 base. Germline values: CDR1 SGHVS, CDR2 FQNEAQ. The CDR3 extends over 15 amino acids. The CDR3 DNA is TGTGCCAGCAGCAGAACCGGGACAGAGAACACTGAAGCTTTCTTT. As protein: CASSRTGTENTEAFF.

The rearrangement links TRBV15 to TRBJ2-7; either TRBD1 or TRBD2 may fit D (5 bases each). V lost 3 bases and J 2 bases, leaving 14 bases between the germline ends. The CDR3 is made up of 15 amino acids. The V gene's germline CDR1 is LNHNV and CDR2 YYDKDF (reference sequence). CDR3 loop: CATSSRDLGPYEQYF. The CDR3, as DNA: TGTGCCACCAGCAGCCGGGACCTAGGCCCCTACGAGCAGTACTTC.

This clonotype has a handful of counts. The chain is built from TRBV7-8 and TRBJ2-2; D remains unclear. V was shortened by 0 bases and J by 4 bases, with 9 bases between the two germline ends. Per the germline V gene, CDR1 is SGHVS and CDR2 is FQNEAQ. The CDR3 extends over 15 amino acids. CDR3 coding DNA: TGTGCCAGCAGCTTAGCGGTGGTTGGCACCGGGGAGCTGTTTTTT. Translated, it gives CASSLAVVGTGELFF.

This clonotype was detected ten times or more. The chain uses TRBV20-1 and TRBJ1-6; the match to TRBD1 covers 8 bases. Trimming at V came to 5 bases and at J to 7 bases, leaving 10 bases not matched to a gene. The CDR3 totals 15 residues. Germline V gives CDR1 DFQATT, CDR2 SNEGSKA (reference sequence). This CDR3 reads CSAGDRGGLNSPLHF. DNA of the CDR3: TGCAGTGCTGGTGACAGGGGAGGGCTGAATTCACCCCTCCACTTT.

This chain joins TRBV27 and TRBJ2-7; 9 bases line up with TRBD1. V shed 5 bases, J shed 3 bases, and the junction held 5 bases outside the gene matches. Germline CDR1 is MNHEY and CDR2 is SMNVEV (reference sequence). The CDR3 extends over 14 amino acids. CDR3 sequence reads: CASSPGQGFYEQYF. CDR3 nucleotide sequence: TGTGCCAGCAGTCCGGGACAGGGATTCTACGAGCAGTACTTC.

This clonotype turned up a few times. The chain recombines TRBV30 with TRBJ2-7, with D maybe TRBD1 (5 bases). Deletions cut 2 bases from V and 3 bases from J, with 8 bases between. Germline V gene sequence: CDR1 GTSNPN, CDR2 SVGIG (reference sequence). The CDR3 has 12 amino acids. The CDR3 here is CAWSPGFYEQYF. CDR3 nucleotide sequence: TGTGCCTGGAGTCCAGGGTTCTACGAGCAGTACTTC.

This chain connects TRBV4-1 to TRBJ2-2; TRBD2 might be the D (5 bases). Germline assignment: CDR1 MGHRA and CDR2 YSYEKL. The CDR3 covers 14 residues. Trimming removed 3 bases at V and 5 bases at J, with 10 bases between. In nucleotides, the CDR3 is TGCGCCAGCAGCCAGGGCTCGGGGACCGGGGAGCTGTTTTTT. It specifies CASSQGSGTGELFF.

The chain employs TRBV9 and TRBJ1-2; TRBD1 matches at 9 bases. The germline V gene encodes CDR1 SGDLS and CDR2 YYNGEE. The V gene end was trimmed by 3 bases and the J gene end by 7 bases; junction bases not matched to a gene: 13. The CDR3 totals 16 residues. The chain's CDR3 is CASSADRDRDFSGYTF. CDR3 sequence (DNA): TGTGCCAGCAGCGCCGACCGGGACAGGGACTTTAGTGGCTACACCTTC.

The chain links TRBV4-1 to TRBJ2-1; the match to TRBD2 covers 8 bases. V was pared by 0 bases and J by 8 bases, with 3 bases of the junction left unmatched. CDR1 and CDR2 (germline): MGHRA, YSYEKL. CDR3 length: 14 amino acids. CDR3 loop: CASSQEPRGDEQFF. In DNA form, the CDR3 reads TGCGCCAGCAGCCAAGAACCGCGGGGGGATGAGCAGTTCTTC.

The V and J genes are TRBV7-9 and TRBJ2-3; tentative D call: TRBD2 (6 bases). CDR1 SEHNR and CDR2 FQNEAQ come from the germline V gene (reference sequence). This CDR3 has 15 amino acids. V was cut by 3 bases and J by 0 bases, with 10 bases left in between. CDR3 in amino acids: CASSFYGGSTDTQYF. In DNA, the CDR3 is TGTGCCAGCAGCTTTTATGGGGGGAGCACAGATACGCAGTATTTT.

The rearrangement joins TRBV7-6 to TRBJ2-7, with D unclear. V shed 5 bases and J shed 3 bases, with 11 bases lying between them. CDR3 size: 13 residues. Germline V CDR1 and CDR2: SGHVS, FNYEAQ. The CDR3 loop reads CASSPESYYEQYF. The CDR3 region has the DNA TGTGCCAGCAGCCCGGAATCTTACTACGAGCAGTACTTC.

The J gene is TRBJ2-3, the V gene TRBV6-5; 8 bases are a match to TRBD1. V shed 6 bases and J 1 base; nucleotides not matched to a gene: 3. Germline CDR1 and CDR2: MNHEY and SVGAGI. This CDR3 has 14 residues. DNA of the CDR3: TGTGCCAGCAGCCCGGGACAGGGCACAGATACGCAGTATTTT. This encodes CASSPGQGTDTQYF.

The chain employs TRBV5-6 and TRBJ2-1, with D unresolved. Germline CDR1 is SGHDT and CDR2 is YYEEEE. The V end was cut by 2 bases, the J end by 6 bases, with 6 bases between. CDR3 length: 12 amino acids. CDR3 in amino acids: CASSLSPNEQFF. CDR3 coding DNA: TGTGCCAGCAGCTTAAGCCCCAATGAGCAGTTCTTC.

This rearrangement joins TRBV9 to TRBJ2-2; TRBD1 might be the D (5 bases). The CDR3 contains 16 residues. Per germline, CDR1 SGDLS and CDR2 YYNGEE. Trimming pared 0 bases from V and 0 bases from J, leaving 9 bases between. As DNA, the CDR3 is TGTGCCAGCAGCGTAGGACAGCAGGCGAACACCGGGGAGCTGTTTTTT. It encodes CASSVGQQANTGELFF. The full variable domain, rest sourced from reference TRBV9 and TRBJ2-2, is DSGVTQTPKHLITATGQRVTLRCSPRSGDLSVYWYQQSLDQGLQFLIQYYNGEERAKGNILERFSAQQFPDLHSELNLSSLELGDSALYFCASSVGQQANTGELFFGEGSRLTVL.

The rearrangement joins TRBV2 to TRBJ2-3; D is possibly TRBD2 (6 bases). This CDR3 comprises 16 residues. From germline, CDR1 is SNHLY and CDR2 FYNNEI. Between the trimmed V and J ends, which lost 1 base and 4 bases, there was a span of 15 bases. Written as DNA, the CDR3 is TGTGCCAGCAGTGAAGTCGGGACTGGCACCCCAGATACGCAGTATTTT. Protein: CASSEVGTGTPDTQYF.

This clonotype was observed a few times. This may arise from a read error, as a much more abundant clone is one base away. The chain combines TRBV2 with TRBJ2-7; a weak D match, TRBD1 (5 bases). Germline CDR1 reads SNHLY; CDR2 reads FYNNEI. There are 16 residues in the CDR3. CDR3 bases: TGTGCCAGCAGTGAAGGATATGACAGTACGGTCTACGAGAAGTACTTC. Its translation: CASSEGYDSTVYEKYF.

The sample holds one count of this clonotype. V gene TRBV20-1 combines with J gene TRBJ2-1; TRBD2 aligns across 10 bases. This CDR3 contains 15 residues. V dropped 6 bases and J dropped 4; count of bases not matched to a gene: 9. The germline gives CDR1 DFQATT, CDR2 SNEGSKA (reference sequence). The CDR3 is CSAKLERGGYNEQFF. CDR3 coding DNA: TGCAGTGCAAAACTCGAGCGGGGGGGTTACAATGAGCAGTTCTTC.

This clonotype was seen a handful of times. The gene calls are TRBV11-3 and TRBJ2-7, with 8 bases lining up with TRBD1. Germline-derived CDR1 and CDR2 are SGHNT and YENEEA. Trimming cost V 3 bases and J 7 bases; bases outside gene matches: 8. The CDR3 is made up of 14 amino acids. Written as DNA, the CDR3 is TGTGCCAGCAGCTTTTCCAGGGGGCTTAAAGAGCAGTACTTC. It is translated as CASSFSRGLKEQYF.

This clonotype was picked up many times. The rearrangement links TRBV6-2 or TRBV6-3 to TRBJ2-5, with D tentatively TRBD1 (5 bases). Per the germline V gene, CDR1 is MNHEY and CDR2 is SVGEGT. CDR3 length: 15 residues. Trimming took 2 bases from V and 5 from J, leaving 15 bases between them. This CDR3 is CASSYKGILGETQYF. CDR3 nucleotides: TGTGCCAGCAGTTACAAGGGGATTCTAGGGGAGACCCAGTACTTC.

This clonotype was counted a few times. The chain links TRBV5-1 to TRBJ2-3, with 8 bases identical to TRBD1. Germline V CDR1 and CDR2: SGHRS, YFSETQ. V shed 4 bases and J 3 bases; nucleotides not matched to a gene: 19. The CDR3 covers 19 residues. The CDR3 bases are TGCGCCAGCAGCACACCAGGGGGTGTGGGGACAGGTCCTACAGATACGCAGTATTTT. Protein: CASSTPGGVGTGPTDTQYF.

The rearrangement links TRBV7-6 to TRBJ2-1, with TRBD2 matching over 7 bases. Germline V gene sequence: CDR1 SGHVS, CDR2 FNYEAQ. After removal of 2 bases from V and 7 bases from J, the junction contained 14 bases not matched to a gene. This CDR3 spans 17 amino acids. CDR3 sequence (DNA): TGTGCCAGCAGCTTAACGCCCGAGGGTGGGACTACGAATGAGCAGTTCTTC. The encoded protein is CASSLTPEGGTTNEQFF.

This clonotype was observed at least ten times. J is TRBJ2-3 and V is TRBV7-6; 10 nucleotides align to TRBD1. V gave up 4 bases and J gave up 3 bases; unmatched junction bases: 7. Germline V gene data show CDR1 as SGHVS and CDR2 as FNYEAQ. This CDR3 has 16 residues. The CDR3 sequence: CASSSRGDRGTDTQYF. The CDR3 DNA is TGTGCCAGCAGCTCAAGGGGGGACAGGGGTACAGATACGCAGTATTTT.

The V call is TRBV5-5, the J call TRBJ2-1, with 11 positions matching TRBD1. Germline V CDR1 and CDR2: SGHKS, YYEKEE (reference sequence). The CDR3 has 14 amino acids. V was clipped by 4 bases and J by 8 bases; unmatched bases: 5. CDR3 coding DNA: TGTGCCAGCAGCAAGGGACAGGGGGTCGATGAGCAGTTCTTC. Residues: CASSKGQGVDEQFF. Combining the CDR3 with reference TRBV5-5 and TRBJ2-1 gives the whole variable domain DAGVTQSPTHLIKTRGQQVTLRCSPISGHKSVSWYQQVLGQGPQFIFQYYEKEERGRGNFPDRFSARQFPNYSSELNVNALLLGDSALYLCASSKGQGVDEQFFGPGTRLTVL.